The 23 T cell receptor beta chains listed next were all sequenced from one sample in a study of T cell changes during pregnancy in multiple sclerosis. The table came from immunoSEQ multiplex PCR; TCRdb's copy has only in-frame clones and leaves some out. The sample has tens of thousands of clones, around nine tenths seen once; the top ten hold roughly 4.5%. The starting material was CD8+ T cells from peripheral blood mononuclear cells, obtained in the second trimester of pregnancy. The receptors originated from a female donor with multiple sclerosis, enrolled in a pregnancy study.

This clone is a singleton in its sample. V gene TRBV12-5 combines with J gene TRBJ2-5; TRBD1 matches at 11 bases. The germline CDR1 and CDR2 sequences are LGHNT and FRNRAP. The CDR3 is 15 amino acids. V was pared by 2 bases and J by 2 bases, with 1 base of the junction left unmatched. Here the CDR3 reads CASGLWDRGQETQYF. The CDR3 DNA follows: TGTGCTAGTGGTTTGTGGGACAGGGGGCAAGAGACCCAGTACTTC.

Notes on this clone: The same CDR3 also results from other DNA sequences found in this sample. V is TRBV13 and J is TRBJ2-3, with 8 bases lining up with TRBD1. V shed 5 bases, J shed 3 bases, and the junction held 7 bases outside the gene matches. Germline lookup yields CDR1 PRHDT and CDR2 FYEKMQ (reference sequence). This CDR3 comprises 15 residues. The CDR3 DNA is TGTGCCAGCAGCACCCGACAGGGGAGTACAGATACGCAGTATTTT. Translating it yields CASSTRQGSTDTQYF.

The chain joins TRBV19 to TRBJ1-1; 7 bases map to TRBD1. Per germline, CDR1 LNHDA and CDR2 SQIVND (reference sequence). J gave up 0 bases and V 6 bases, and 7 bases lay outside the gene matches. CDR3 size: 15 residues. CDR3 nucleotides: TGTGCCAGTAGGCCGAGGGGACAGATGAACACTGAAGCTTTCTTT. Translation gives CASRPRGQMNTEAFF.

This chain links TRBV30 with TRBJ1-2; a possible D gene is TRBD1 (5 bases). This CDR3 contains 11 residues. Trimming removed 4 bases at V and 7 bases at J, with 10 bases between. CDR1 and CDR2 (germline): GTSNPN, SVGIG (reference sequence). Here the CDR3 DNA reads TGTGCCTGGAAAAGGGGTACTGGCTACACCTTC. Encoded protein: CAWKRGTGYTF.

The V and J genes are TRBV2 and TRBJ1-2, with D unresolved. This CDR3 is 14 amino acids long. V lost 6 bases, J lost 5 bases, and 16 bases lay in between. Germline V gene sequence: CDR1 SNHLY, CDR2 FYNNEI. CDR3 sequence reads: CASSPRTVLYGYTF. The CDR3, as DNA: TGTGCCAGCAGCCCTAGGACTGTACTTTATGGCTACACCTTC.

The J gene is TRBJ2-5, the V gene TRBV12-5, with 7 bases lining up with TRBD2. Looked up from germline, CDR1 is LGHNT and CDR2 is FRNRAP. V shed 6 bases, J shed 1 base, and the junction held 5 bases outside the gene matches. CDR3 length: 14 amino acids. The CDR3 DNA reads as TGTGCTAGTGGGGCGGGAGACCTCCAAGAGACCCAGTACTTC. Protein product: CASGAGDLQETQYF.

The gene calls are TRBV2 and TRBJ2-7, with 7 bases lining up with TRBD2. Unmatched junction bases numbered 6, after V lost 10 bases and J lost 6 bases. CDR1 SNHLY and CDR2 FYNNEI come from the germline V gene. The CDR3 length is 11 residues. CDR3 in DNA: TGTGCCACCAAGGCGGGGGTCGAGCAGTACTTC. Residues: CATKAGVEQYF. Full variable domain (rest looked up from reference TRBV2 and TRBJ2-7): EPEVTQTPSHQVTQMGQEVILRCVPISNHLYFYWYRQILGQKVEFLVSFYNNEISEKSEIFDDQFSVERPDGSNFTLKIRSTKLEDSAMYFCATKAGVEQYFGPGTRLTVT.

This rearrangement joins TRBV28 to TRBJ2-3, with 8 bases identical to TRBD1. This CDR3 is 16 amino acids long. V was pared by 4 bases and J by 6 bases, with 12 bases of the junction left unmatched. Germline CDR1 MDHEN, CDR2 SYDVKM. CDR3 coding DNA: TGTGCCAGCAGTTCACCCTCTCAGGGGGCAAGGGATACGCAGTATTTT. This translates into CASSSPSQGARDTQYF.

The CDR3 coding sequence is TGTGCCAGCAGCCTTGGGGCGGATCCGGACGAGCAGTACTTC. Translation: CASSLGADPDEQYF. The chain carries TRBV4-2 and TRBJ2-7; a possible D gene is TRBD1 (5 bases). This CDR3 is 14 amino acids long. V dropped 4 bases and J dropped 5 bases, with 15 bases sitting between them. The germline V gene has CDR1 LGHNA and CDR2 YNFKEQ.

This chain uses TRBV4-3 with TRBJ1-1; no reliable D call. The V gene lost 2 bases and the J gene lost 7 bases, with 17 bases spanning the gap. The CDR3 runs to 15 residues. Germline loops: CDR1 LGHNA, CDR2 YSLEER. DNA of the CDR3: TGCGCCAGCAGCCAAAGAAGGACTGTAGTGGTTGAAGCTTTCTTT. Its protein is CASSQRRTVVVEAFF.

V is TRBV27 and J is TRBJ1-1; D might be TRBD1 (5 bases). The germline CDR1 and CDR2 sequences are MNHEY and SMNVEV (reference sequence). V was cut by 3 bases and J by 3 bases, with 17 bases left in between. This CDR3 contains 16 residues. CDR3 region: CASSLTFNGAYTEAFF. In nucleotides, the CDR3 is TGTGCCAGCAGTTTGACCTTTAATGGGGCATACACTGAAGCTTTCTTT.

The J gene is TRBJ2-7, the V gene TRBV27; 12 bases map to TRBD1. With 0 bases clipped from V and 5 bases from J, the junction kept 5 bases outside the gene matches. There are 16 residues in the CDR3. CDR1 and CDR2 from the germline V gene are MNHEY and SMNVEV (reference sequence). The DNA of the CDR3 is TGTGCCAGCAGTTTATCATGGGGGGACAGGGGGCACGAGCAGTACTTC. It yields the protein CASSLSWGDRGHEQYF.

The J gene is TRBJ2-7, the V gene TRBV5-6; 7 nucleotides agree with TRBD2. Germline V gene sequence: CDR1 SGHDT, CDR2 YYEEEE. Trimming took 4 bases from V and 5 from J; bases not matched to a gene: 6. The CDR3 has 13 amino acids. Written as DNA, the CDR3 is TGTGCCAGCAGCCGCAGACTAGCCCACGAGCAGTACTTC. Translation: CASSRRLAHEQYF.

The J gene is TRBJ2-3, the V gene TRBV6-5, with a possible D match to TRBD2 (5 bases). This CDR3 has 14 amino acids. V lost 8 bases to trimming and J lost 2 bases, with 14 bases between them. In germline, CDR1 is MNHEY, CDR2 SVGAGI. The CDR3 bases are TGTGCCAGCGGGGAACTAGGAGACACAGATACGCAGTATTTT. It translates to CASGELGDTDTQYF.

The CDR3 region is CASNGLAGGWGLYNEQFF. CDR3 DNA: TGTGCCAGTAACGGACTAGCGGGAGGTTGGGGGTTATACAATGAGCAGTTCTTC. The chain recombines TRBV19 with TRBJ2-1, with 14 positions matching TRBD2. Germline CDR1 LNHDA, CDR2 SQIVND (reference sequence). This CDR3 has 18 residues. The junction had 12 bases not matched to a gene; V was cut back by 7 bases and J by 4 bases.

This clone was detected many times. The rearrangement uses TRBV19 and TRBJ1-2; TRBD1 is a possible D gene (6 bases). V was cut by 3 bases and J by 7 bases, with 15 bases left in between. CDR3 length: 14 amino acids. Per germline, CDR1 LNHDA and CDR2 SQIVND (reference sequence). The CDR3 bases are TGTGCCAGTAGTATTTCACGACAGGTGGTTGGCTACACCTTC. It is translated as CASSISRQVVGYTF.

The rearrangement links TRBV6-4 to TRBJ1-2, with 8 bases lining up with TRBD1. This CDR3 is built from 14 residues. V shed 3 bases and J 5 bases; nucleotides not matched to a gene: 5. Germline assignment: CDR1 MRHNA and CDR2 SNTAGT. DNA for the CDR3: TGTGCCAGCAGTGATCCCGGGACAGGTTATGGCTACACCTTC. Translated: CASSDPGTGYGYTF.

V is TRBV19 and J is TRBJ2-3, with 7 bases aligning to TRBD1. J gave up 0 bases and V 2 bases, and 2 bases lay outside the gene matches. Germline V CDR1 and CDR2: LNHDA, SQIVND (reference sequence). The CDR3 covers 15 residues. The DNA of the CDR3 is TGTGCCAGTAGTATATCCAGGGGGAGCACAGATACGCAGTATTTT. Protein sequence: CASSISRGSTDTQYF.

The chain carries TRBV27 and TRBJ2-1, with a tentative D call TRBD1 (5 bases). Germline CDR1 is MNHEY and CDR2 is SMNVEV (reference sequence). V lost 2 bases, J lost 1 base, and 12 bases lay in between. CDR3 length equals 16 residues. CDR3 coding DNA: TGTGCCAGCAGTTTAGGGGCGGCGACTTCCTACAATGAGCAGTTCTTC. It specifies CASSLGAATSYNEQFF.

The chain carries TRBV11-2 and TRBJ2-5; 8 bases map to TRBD2. Looked up from germline, CDR1 is SGHAT and CDR2 is FQNNGV. The CDR3 covers 14 residues. Trimming cost V 4 bases and J 2 bases; bases outside gene matches: 3. CDR3 region: CASSYIAGQETQYF. The CDR3 DNA sequence: TGTGCCAGCAGCTATATAGCGGGACAAGAGACCCAGTACTTC.

This clone was recorded once. This chain links TRBV28 with TRBJ2-7; weak D call: TRBD2 (6 bases). The CDR3 totals 13 residues. V was clipped by 8 bases and J by 2 bases, with 13 bases between them. Germline V CDR1 and CDR2: MDHEN, SYDVKM. Written as DNA, the CDR3 is TGTGCCAGCTCTAGCGAAATACCCTACGAGCAGTACTTC. The encoded protein is CASSSEIPYEQYF.

This chain connects TRBV27 to TRBJ2-1, with 8 bases that match TRBD1. CDR1 is MNHEY, CDR2 SMNVEV, per germline (reference sequence). The CDR3 loop spans 18 amino acids. The junction had 12 bases not matched to a gene; V was cut back by 3 bases and J by 2 bases. CDR3 sequence: CASSLYNSGTGAYNEQFF. For the CDR3, the DNA is TGTGCCAGCAGTTTGTACAACTCCGGGACAGGAGCCTACAATGAGCAGTTCTTC.

J is TRBJ2-1 and V is TRBV28; D is possibly TRBD2 (6 bases). CDR1 and CDR2 from the germline V gene are MDHEN and SYDVKM. The CDR3 covers 16 residues. Trimming took off 2 bases at V and 4 bases at J, with 15 bases between the two ends. The CDR3 region is CASSLLRGLSYNEQFF. The CDR3 nucleotides are TGTGCCAGCAGTTTACTAAGGGGACTTTCGTACAATGAGCAGTTCTTC.